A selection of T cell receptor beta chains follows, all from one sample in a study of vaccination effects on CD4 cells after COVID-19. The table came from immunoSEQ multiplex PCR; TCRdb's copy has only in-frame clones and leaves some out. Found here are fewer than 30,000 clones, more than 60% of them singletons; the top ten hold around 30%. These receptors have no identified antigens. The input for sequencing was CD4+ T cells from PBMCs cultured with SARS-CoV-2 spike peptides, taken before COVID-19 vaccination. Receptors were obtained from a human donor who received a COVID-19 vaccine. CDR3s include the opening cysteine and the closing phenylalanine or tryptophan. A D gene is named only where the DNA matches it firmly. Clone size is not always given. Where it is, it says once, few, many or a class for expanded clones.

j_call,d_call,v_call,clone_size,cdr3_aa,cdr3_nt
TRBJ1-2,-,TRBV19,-,CASRGEENYGYTF,TGTGCCAGCAGGGGCGAGGAGAACTATGGCTACACCTTC
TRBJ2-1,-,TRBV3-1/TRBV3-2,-,CASSQLALVSSYNEQFF,TGTGCCAGCAGCCAACTCGCACTAGTATCCTCCTACAATGAGCAGTTCTTC
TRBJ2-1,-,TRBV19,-,CASSRATDYREQFF,TGTGCCAGTAGTAGGGCGACCGATTACAGAGAGCAGTTCTTC
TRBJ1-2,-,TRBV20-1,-,CSARIDGYTF,TGCAGTGCTAGGATAGATGGCTACACCTTC
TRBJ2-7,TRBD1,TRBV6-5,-,CASSYQGAHSYEQYF,TGTGCCAGCAGTTATCAGGGGGCTCACTCCTACGAGCAGTACTTC
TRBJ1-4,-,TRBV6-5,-,CASTRDGAYEKLFF,TGTGCCAGCACCCGAGACGGGGCATATGAAAAACTGTTTTTT
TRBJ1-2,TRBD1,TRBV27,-,CASSFTGVANYGYTF,TGTGCCAGCAGTTTCACAGGGGTGGCTAACTATGGCTACACCTTC
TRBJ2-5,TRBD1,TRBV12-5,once,CASGMGGQGYASLGSETQYF,TGTGCTAGTGGGATGGGGGGACAGGGGTATGCATCCCTAGGGTCAGAGACCCAGTACTTC
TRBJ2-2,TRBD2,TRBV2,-,CASSQLTSGTSGELFF,TGTGCCAGCAGCCAGTTGACTAGCGGGACGTCCGGGGAGCTGTTTTTT
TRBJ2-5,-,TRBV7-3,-,CASSPQRGPQETQYF,TGTGCCAGCAGCCCCCAACGGGGTCCACAAGAGACCCAGTACTTC
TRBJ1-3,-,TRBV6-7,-,CASSYSKEEEASGNTIYF,TGTGCCAGCAGTTACTCGAAGGAAGAAGAAGCTTCTGGAAACACCATATATTTT
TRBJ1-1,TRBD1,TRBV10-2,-,CASGSSDRGIDTEAFF,TGCGCCAGCGGATCCTCTGACAGGGGAATCGACACTGAAGCTTTCTTT
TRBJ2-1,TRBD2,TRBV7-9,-,CASSRSFNSGGLGNEQFF,TGTGCCAGCAGCCGAAGTTTCAATAGCGGGGGGTTAGGCAATGAGCAGTTCTTC
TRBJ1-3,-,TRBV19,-,CASNTAGNTIYF,TGTGCCAGCAATACCGCAGGAAACACCATATATTTT
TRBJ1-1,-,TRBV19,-,CASSITTGWAEAFF,TGTGCCAGTAGTATAACAACAGGTTGGGCTGAAGCTTTCTTT
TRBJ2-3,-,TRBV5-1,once,CASSFKGSLTDTQYF,TGCGCCAGCAGCTTCAAAGGGTCCCTCACAGATACGCAGTATTTT
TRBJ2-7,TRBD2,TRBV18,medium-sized,CASSAGLLPYEQYF,TGTGCCAGCTCAGCGGGACTACTTCCCTACGAGCAGTACTTC
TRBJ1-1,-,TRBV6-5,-,CASSPRAILSAFF,TGTGCCAGCAGTCCAAGGGCCATATTGTCAGCTTTCTTT
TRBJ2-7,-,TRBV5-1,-,CASSLGPGYPYEQYF,TGCGCCAGCAGCTTGGGACCTGGCTACCCCTACGAGCAGTACTTC
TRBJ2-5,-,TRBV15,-,CATSRDLDFPQAQYF,TGTGCCACCAGCAGAGATTTGGACTTCCCTCAGGCCCAGTACTTC